The 17 T cell receptor beta chains given below trace back to one sample, sequenced in a study of blood T cell repertoires in COVID-19. Sequenced by immunoSEQ multiplex PCR; TCRdb stores in-frame clones only, minus some. The repertoire holds roughly 60,000 clones, with 65% to 90% as singletons. Sequencing was performed on peripheral blood. The receptors were gathered from a human donor in a cohort sampled during active COVID-19.

This rearrangement joins TRBV7-2 to TRBJ2-4; D call uncertain. The length of the CDR3 is 12 residues. The germline gives CDR1 SGHTA, CDR2 FQGNSA. V dropped 1 base and J dropped 9 bases, with 7 bases sitting between them. The CDR3 DNA sequence: TGTGCCAGCAGCTTAGACTGGAGCATTCAGTACTTC. As protein: CASSLDWSIQYF.

The J gene is TRBJ1-1, the V gene TRBV18, with TRBD1 matching 7 bases. The CDR3 has 13 residues. V gave up 5 bases and J gave up 2 bases; unmatched junction bases: 2. CDR1 and CDR2 (germline): KGHSH, LQKENI. The CDR3 here is CASSRGPNTEAFF. The CDR3 region has the DNA TGTGCCAGCTCAAGGGGGCCTAACACTGAAGCTTTCTTT.

The V call is TRBV5-1, the J call TRBJ2-7; a possible D gene is TRBD1 (6 bases). V gave up 1 base and J gave up 3 bases, with 17 bases separating them. Germline loops: CDR1 SGHRS, CDR2 YFSETQ. The CDR3 has 16 residues. The CDR3 here is CASSLRGSPTIYEQYF. In nucleotides, the CDR3 is TGCGCCAGCAGCTTGAGGGGGTCTCCCACTATCTACGAGCAGTACTTC.

The chain links TRBV6-2 or TRBV6-3 to TRBJ2-3, with 10 nucleotides matching TRBD2. After removal of 2 bases from V and 4 bases from J, the junction contained 12 bases not matched to a gene. In germline, CDR1 is MNHEY, CDR2 SVGEGT. The CDR3 sequence is 18 residues long. The CDR3, as DNA: TGTGCCAGCAGTTACACGGGACTAGCGACTAGGAGGCCAGATACGCAGTATTTT. Encoded protein: CASSYTGLATRRPDTQYF.

On this clone: A read error may produce the germline difference seen at one junction end. This chain joins TRBV2 and TRBJ2-4; D is perhaps TRBD1 (6 bases). This CDR3 region has 11 residues. Looked up from germline, CDR1 is SNHLY and CDR2 is FYNNEI. CDR3 DNA: TGTGCCAGCACATATGAGGGGGAAGTGGATTTC. Its protein product is CASTYEGEVDF.

This clone was seen more than once but under ten times. The chain links TRBV7-2 to TRBJ2-5; 10 positions agree with TRBD2. The length of the CDR3 is 16 residues. V gave up 5 bases and J gave up 1 base; unmatched junction bases: 7. The germline gives CDR1 SGHTA, CDR2 FQGNSA. This chain's CDR3 is CASSVGTSAAQETQYF. CDR3 DNA: TGTGCCAGCAGCGTCGGGACTAGCGCGGCCCAAGAGACCCAGTACTTC. The full variable domain, its missing parts supplied by reference TRBV7-2 and TRBJ2-5, is GAGVSQSPSNKVTEKGKDVELRCDPISGHTALYWYRQSLGQGLEFLIYFQGNSAPDKSGLPSDRFSAERTGGSVSTLTIQRTQQEDSAVYLCASSVGTSAAQETQYFGPGTRLLVL.

The chain carries TRBV6-2 or TRBV6-3 and TRBJ2-5; 7 bases align to TRBD2. V dropped 5 bases and J dropped 5; count of bases not matched to a gene: 11. The CDR3 has 15 residues. The germline V gene has CDR1 MNHEY and CDR2 SVGEGT. The CDR3, as DNA: TGTGCCAGCAGTGGGAGGGGACCGACTCAGGAGACCCAGTACTTC. It codes for CASSGRGPTQETQYF.

The rearrangement links TRBV6-5 to TRBJ2-7, with D maybe TRBD1 (6 bases). The CDR3 runs to 13 residues. Looked up from germline, CDR1 is MNHEY and CDR2 is SVGAGI. V was trimmed by 7 bases and J by 2 bases, leaving 12 bases between them. The CDR3 coding sequence is TGTGCCAGCATTGTGGACAGCCCCTACGAGCAGTACTTC. It codes for CASIVDSPYEQYF.

The J gene is TRBJ2-1, the V gene TRBV10-3; 7 nucleotides align to TRBD2. The CDR3 contains 14 residues. With V trimmed by 4 bases and J by 5 bases, 5 bases remained unmatched. Germline V gives CDR1 ENHRY, CDR2 SYGVKD. The CDR3 reads CAISASGTNNEQFF. The CDR3, as DNA: TGTGCCATCAGTGCTAGCGGTACTAACAATGAGCAGTTCTTC.

This sequence joins TRBV5-4 and TRBJ1-4; no firm D call. This CDR3 region has 14 residues. Per germline, CDR1 SGHNT and CDR2 YYREEE (reference sequence). Trimming took 4 bases from V and 8 from J, leaving 15 bases between them. The CDR3 bases are TGTGCCAGCAGCCAGGCGGACTCTCGAGAAAAACTGTTTTTT. Amino acids: CASSQADSREKLFF.

This chain uses TRBV4-2 with TRBJ2-5; 11 bases fit TRBD2. This CDR3 has 16 amino acids. Per germline, CDR1 LGHNA and CDR2 YNFKEQ. J lost 5 bases, V lost 1 base, and 6 bases had no gene match. The CDR3 DNA is TGTGCCAGCAGCCAAGTCTTAGCGGGAGGGTCGGAGACCCAGTACTTC. This encodes CASSQVLAGGSETQYF.

J is TRBJ2-7 and V is TRBV4-3; 7 positions agree with TRBD1. The CDR3 has 15 residues. V was pared by 1 base and J by 3 bases, with 6 bases of the junction left unmatched. Germline V gene data show CDR1 as LGHNA and CDR2 as YSLEER. The CDR3 DNA reads TGCGCCAGCAGCCAAGGTAGACAGGGTATCTACGAGCAGTACTTC. Residues: CASSQGRQGIYEQYF.

Only a few counts were recorded for this clone. V and J are TRBV20-1 and TRBJ2-7, with D perhaps TRBD1 or TRBD2 (6 bases each). Per germline, CDR1 DFQATT and CDR2 SNEGSKA (reference sequence). V was shortened by 3 bases and J by 3 bases, with 15 bases between the two germline ends. This CDR3 has 14 amino acids. The CDR3 sequence: CSASGGREVYEQYF. The CDR3 DNA reads as TGCAGTGCTAGTGGGGGCAGGGAGGTCTACGAGCAGTACTTC.

The chain has TRBV7-8 and TRBJ2-7; D might be TRBD1 (5 bases). There are 19 residues in the CDR3. V lost 1 base and J lost 2, with 24 bases in between. The germline V gene has CDR1 SGHVS and CDR2 FQNEAQ. The CDR3 protein is CASSLEATAKLIGAYEQYF. The CDR3 nucleotides are TGTGCCAGCAGCTTAGAAGCGACAGCCAAATTAATTGGTGCCTACGAGCAGTACTTC. Combining the CDR3 with reference TRBV7-8 and TRBJ2-7 gives the whole variable domain GAGVSQSPRYKVAKRGQDVALRCDPISGHVSLFWYQQALGQGPEFLTYFQNEAQLDKSGLPSDRFFAERPEGSVSTLKIQRTQQEDSAVYLCASSLEATAKLIGAYEQYFGPGTRLTVT.

The chain couples TRBV5-5 to TRBJ1-1, with TRBD1 as a possible D gene (5 bases). Germline V gene sequence: CDR1 SGHKS, CDR2 YYEKEE (reference sequence). The CDR3 runs to 14 residues. V dropped 2 bases and J dropped 5 bases, with 13 bases sitting between them. The CDR3 DNA reads TGTGCCAGCAGCTTTCCGGGGGGTCTGACTGAAGCTTTCTTT. Amino acid sequence: CASSFPGGLTEAFF. The variable domain in full, with the rest retrieved from reference TRBV5-5 and TRBJ1-1, is DAGVTQSPTHLIKTRGQQVTLRCSPISGHKSVSWYQQVLGQGPQFIFQYYEKEERGRGNFPDRFSARQFPNYSSELNVNALLLGDSALYLCASSFPGGLTEAFFGQGTRLTVV.

The chain uses TRBV18 and TRBJ2-2, with 13 bases that match TRBD2. The length of the CDR3 is 18 residues. Germline loops: CDR1 KGHSH, CDR2 LQKENI. With 4 bases clipped from V and 7 bases from J, the junction kept 12 bases outside the gene matches. CDR3 coding DNA: TGTGCCAGCTCACAGCAAACTAGCGGGAGGGCCCTCGTCGGGGAGCTGTTTTTT. Translated, it gives CASSQQTSGRALVGELFF.

The chain links TRBV5-4 to TRBJ1-1, with D hard to call. The germline V gene has CDR1 SGHNT and CDR2 YYREEE (reference sequence). The CDR3 consists of 14 residues. The V end lost 0 bases, the J end lost 5 bases, and 11 bases lay between the germline ends. This CDR3 is CASSLATGRTEAFF. DNA for the CDR3: TGTGCCAGCAGCTTGGCTACGGGTAGGACTGAAGCTTTCTTT.